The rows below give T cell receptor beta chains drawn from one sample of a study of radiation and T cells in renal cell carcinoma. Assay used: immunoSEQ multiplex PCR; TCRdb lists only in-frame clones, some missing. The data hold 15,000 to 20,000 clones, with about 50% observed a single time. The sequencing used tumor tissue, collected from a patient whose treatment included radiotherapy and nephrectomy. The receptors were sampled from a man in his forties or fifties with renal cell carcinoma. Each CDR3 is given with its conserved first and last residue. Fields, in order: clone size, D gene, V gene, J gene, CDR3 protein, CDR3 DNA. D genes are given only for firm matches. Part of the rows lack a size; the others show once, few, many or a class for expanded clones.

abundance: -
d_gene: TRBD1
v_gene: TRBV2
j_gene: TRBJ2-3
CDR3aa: CASSVVGGARPDTQYF
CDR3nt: TGTGCCAGCAGTGTAGTAGGGGGCGCTCGCCCAGATACGCAGTATTTT

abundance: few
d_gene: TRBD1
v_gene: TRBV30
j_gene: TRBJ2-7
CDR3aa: CAWNPRDRGLSEQYF
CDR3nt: TGTGCCTGGAATCCCCGGGACAGGGGGCTCTCCGAGCAGTACTTC

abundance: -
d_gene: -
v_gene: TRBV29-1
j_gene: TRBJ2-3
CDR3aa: CSVLRRDGTDTQYF
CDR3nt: TGCAGCGTTTTACGGCGGGACGGCACAGATACGCAGTATTTT

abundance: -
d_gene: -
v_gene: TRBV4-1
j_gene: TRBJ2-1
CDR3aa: CASSQGVLRAQSSYNEQFF
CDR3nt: TGCGCCAGCAGCCAAGGAGTATTGAGAGCTCAGAGCTCCTACAATGAGCAGTTCTTC

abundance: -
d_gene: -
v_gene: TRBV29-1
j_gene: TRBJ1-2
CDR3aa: CSVSGVSGGYTF
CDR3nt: TGCAGCGTTTCAGGGGTATCAGGAGGCTACACCTTC

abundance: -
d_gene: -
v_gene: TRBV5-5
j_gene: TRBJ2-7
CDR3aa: CASSPWETTAYEQYF
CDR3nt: TGTGCCAGCAGCCCCTGGGAAACGACTGCCTACGAGCAGTACTTC

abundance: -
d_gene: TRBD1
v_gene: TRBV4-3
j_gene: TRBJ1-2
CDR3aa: CASSRDDRGYGYTF
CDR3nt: TGCGCCAGCAGCCGCGACGACAGGGGCTATGGCTACACCTTC

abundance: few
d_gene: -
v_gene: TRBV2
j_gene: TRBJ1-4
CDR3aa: CASRATGVATNEKLFF
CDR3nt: TGTGCCAGCAGGGCTACCGGGGTTGCAACTAATGAAAAACTGTTTTTT

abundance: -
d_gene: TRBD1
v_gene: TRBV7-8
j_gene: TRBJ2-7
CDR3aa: CASSLRQGPSYEQYF
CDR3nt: TGTGCCAGCAGCTTGCGACAGGGGCCCTCCTACGAGCAGTACTTC

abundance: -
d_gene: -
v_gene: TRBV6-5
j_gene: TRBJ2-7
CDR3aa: CASSYGAGIYEQYF
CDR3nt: TGTGCCAGCAGTTACGGTGCCGGAATCTACGAGCAGTACTTC

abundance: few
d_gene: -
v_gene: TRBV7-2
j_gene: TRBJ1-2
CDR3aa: CASSPTHWRGTNYGYTF
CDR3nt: TGTGCCAGCAGCCCCACCCATTGGCGGGGGACTAACTATGGCTACACCTTC

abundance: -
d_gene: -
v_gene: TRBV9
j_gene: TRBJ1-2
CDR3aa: CASRGTLNYGYTF
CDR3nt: TGTGCTTCGCGCGGGACGCTCAACTATGGCTACACCTTC

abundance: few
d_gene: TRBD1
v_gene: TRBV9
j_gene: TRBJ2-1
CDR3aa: CASSSRDRTYNEQFF
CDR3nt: TGTGCCAGCAGCTCCCGGGACAGGACCTACAATGAGCAGTTCTTC

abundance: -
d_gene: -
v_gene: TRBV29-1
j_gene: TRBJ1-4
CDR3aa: CSVEDTGATNEKLFF
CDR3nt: TGCAGCGTTGAAGATACTGGGGCAACTAATGAAAAACTGTTTTTT

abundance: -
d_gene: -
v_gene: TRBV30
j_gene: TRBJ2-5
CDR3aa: CAWSAYGETQYF
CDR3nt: TGTGCCTGGAGTGCCTATGGAGAGACCCAGTACTTC

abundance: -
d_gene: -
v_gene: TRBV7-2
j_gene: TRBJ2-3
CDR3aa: CASSLVAGRGLLTDTQYF
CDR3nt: TGTGCCAGCAGCTTAGTGGCGGGCCGGGGCCTACTCACAGATACGCAGTATTTT

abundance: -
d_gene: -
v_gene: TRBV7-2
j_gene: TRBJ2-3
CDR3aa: CASSLAHRPTDTQYF
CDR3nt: TGTGCCAGCAGCTTAGCGCATCGGCCAACAGATACGCAGTATTTT

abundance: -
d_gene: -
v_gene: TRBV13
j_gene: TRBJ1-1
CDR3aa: CASSLGQRGPEAFF
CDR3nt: TGTGCCAGCAGCTTAGGCCAACGGGGCCCAGAAGCTTTCTTT

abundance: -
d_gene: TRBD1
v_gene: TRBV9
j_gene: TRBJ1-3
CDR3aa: CASSPGGAFGNTIYF
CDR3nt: TGTGCCAGCAGCCCAGGGGGCGCGTTTGGAAACACCATATATTTT

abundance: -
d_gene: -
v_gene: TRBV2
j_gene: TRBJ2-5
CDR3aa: CASSGVTKQETQYF
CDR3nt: TGTGCCAGCAGTGGGGTGACTAAACAAGAGACCCAGTACTTC

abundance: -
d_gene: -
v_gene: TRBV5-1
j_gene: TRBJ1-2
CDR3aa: CASSQETNYGYTF
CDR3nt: TGCGCCAGCTCTCAGGAGACGAACTATGGCTACACCTTC

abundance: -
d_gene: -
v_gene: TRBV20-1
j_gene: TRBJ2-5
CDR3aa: CSALSETQYF
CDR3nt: TGCAGTGCCTTATCGGAGACCCAGTACTTC

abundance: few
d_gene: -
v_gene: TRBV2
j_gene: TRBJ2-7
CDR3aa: CASSPDIYEQYF
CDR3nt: TGTGCCAGCAGTCCGGACATCTACGAGCAGTACTTC

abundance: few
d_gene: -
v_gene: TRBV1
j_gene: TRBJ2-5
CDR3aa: CTSNGTSGIHSETQYF
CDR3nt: TGCACCAGCAACGGGACTAGCGGGATCCACTCAGAGACCCAGTACTTC

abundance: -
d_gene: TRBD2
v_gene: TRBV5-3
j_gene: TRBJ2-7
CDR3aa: CARSVTSGPLYEQYF
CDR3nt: TGTGCCAGAAGCGTGACTAGCGGGCCGCTATACGAGCAGTACTTC

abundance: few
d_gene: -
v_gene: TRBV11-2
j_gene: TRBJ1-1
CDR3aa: CASSLTVRGDTEAFF
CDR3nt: TGTGCCAGCAGCTTAACTGTCAGAGGAGACACTGAAGCTTTCTTT

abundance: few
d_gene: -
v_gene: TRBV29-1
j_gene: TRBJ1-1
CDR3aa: CSVNFAEAFF
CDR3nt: TGCAGCGTCAACTTTGCTGAAGCTTTCTTT

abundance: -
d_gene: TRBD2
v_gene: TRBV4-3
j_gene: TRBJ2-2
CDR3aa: CASSQGQLAGGYTGELFF
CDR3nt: TGCGCCAGCAGCCAAGGGCAACTAGCGGGGGGATACACCGGGGAGCTGTTTTTT

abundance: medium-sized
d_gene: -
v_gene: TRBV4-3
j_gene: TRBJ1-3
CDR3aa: CASSQDTGGLPGNTIYF
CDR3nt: TGCGCCAGCAGCCAAGACACTGGGGGGCTTCCCGGAAACACCATATATTTT

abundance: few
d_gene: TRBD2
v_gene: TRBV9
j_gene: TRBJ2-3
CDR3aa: CASSVDGGGYDTQYF
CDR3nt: TGTGCCAGCAGCGTAGACGGCGGGGGTTACGATACGCAGTATTTT

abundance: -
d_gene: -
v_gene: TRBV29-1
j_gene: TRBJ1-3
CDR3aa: CSVVYASSGNTIYF
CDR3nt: TGCAGCGTTGTGTACGCCAGCTCTGGAAACACCATATATTTT

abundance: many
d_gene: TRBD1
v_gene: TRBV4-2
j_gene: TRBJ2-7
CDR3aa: CASSTRDRGNEQYF
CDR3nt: TGTGCCAGCAGCACCCGGGACAGGGGGAACGAGCAGTACTTC

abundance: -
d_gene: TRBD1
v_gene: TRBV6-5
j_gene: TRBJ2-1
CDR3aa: CASSSWDRGRNEQFF
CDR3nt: TGTGCCAGCAGTTCATGGGACAGGGGGCGAAATGAGCAGTTCTTC

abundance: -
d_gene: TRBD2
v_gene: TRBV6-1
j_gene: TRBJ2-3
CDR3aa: CASSGAFAGGSDTQYF
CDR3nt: TGTGCCAGCAGTGGGGCTTTTGCGGGGGGATCAGATACGCAGTATTTT

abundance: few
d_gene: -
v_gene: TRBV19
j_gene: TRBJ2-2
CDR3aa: CASRMRGELFF
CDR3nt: TGTGCCAGTAGAATGAGAGGGGAGCTGTTTTTT

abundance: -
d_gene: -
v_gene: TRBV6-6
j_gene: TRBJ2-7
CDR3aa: CASSSNVLIEQYF
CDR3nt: TGTGCCAGCAGTTCGAACGTACTCATCGAGCAGTACTTC

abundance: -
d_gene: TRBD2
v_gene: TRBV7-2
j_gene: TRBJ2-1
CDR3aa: CASSFHGGAYNEQFF
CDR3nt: TGTGCCAGCAGCTTTCACGGGGGGGCATACAATGAGCAGTTCTTC

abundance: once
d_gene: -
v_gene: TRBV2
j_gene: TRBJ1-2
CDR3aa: CASSQQGANYGYTF
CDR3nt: TGTGCCAGCAGTCAACAGGGAGCTAACTATGGCTACACCTTC

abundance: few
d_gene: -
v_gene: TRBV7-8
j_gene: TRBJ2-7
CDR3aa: CASSAEQGYEQYF
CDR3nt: TGTGCCAGCAGCGCAGAGCAGGGCTACGAGCAGTACTTC

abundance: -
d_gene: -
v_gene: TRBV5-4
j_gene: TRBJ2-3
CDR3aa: CASSPGVTDTQYF
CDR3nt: TGTGCCAGCAGCCCAGGGGTAACAGATACGCAGTATTTT

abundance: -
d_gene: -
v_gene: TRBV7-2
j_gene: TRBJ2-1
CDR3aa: CASSPQGGIKQFF
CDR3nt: TGTGCCAGCAGCCCCCAAGGAGGCATTAAGCAGTTCTTC

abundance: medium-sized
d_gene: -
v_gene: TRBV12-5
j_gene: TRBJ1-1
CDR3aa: CASGDYEAFF
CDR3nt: TGTGCTAGTGGGGACTACGAAGCTTTCTTT

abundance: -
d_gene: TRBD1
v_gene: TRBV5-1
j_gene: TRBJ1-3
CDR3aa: CASSSGQGSGNTIYF
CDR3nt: TGCGCCAGCAGTTCCGGACAGGGCTCTGGAAACACCATATATTTT

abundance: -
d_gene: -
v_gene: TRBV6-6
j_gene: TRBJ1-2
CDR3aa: CASSYQDSGFYGYTF
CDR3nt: TGTGCCAGCAGTTATCAAGACTCCGGATTCTATGGCTACACCTTC

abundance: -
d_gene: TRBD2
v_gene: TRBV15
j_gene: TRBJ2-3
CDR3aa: CATRLAGTDTQYF
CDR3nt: TGTGCCACCCGACTAGCGGGCACAGATACGCAGTATTTT

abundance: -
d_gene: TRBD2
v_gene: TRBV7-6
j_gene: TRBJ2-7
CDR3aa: CASSPRSSGVYEQYF
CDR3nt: TGTGCCAGCAGCCCGAGATCTAGCGGAGTTTACGAGCAGTACTTC

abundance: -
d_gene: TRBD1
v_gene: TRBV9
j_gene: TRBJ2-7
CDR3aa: CASSAGTAGEQYF
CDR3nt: TGTGCCAGCAGCGCCGGGACAGCAGGCGAGCAGTACTTC